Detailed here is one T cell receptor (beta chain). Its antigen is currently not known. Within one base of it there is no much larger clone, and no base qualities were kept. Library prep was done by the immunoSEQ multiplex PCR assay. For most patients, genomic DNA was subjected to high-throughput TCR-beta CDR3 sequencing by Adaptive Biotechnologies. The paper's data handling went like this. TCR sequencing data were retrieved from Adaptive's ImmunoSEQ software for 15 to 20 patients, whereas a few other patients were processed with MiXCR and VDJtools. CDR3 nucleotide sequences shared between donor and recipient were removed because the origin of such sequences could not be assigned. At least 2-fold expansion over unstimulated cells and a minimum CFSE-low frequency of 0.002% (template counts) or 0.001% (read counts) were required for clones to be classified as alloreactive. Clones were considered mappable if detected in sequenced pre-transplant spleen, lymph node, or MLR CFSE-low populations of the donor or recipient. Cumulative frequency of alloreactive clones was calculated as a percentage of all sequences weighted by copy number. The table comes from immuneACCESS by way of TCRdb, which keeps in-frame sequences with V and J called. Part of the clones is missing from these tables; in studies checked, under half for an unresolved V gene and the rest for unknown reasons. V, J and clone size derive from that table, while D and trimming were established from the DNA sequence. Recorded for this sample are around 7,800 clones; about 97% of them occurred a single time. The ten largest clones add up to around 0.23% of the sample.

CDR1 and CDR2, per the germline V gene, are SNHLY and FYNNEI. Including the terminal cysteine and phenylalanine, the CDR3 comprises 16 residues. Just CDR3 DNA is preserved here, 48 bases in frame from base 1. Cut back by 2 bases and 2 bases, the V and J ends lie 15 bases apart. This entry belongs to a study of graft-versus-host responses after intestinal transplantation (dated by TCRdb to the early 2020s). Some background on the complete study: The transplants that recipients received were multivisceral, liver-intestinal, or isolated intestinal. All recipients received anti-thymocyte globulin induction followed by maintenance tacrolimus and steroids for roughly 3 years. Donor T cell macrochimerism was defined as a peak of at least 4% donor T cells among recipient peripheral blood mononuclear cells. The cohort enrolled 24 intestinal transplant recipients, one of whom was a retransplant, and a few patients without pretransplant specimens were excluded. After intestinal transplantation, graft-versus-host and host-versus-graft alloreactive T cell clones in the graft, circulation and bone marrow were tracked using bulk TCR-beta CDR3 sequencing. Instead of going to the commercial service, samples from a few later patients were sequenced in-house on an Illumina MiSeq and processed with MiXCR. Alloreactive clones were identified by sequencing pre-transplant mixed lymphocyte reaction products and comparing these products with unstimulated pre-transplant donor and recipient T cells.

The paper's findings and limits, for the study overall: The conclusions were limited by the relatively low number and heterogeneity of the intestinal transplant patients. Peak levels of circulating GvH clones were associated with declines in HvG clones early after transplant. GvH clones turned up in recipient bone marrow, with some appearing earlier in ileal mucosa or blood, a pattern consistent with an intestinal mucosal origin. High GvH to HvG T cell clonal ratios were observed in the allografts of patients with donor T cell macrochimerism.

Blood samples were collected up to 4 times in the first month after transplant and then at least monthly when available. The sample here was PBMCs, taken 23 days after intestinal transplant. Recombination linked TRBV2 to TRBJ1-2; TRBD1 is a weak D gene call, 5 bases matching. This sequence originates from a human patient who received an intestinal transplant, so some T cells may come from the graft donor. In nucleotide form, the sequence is TGTGCCAGCAGTGAAAGACAGCGGCTGGTGAACTATGGCTACACCTTC. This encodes CASSERQRLVNYGYTF.